This passage covers 24 T cell receptor beta chains from one sample sequenced in a study of molecular identifiers for immune sequencing clone quantification. From the PCR reads, TCRdb called clonotypes with MiXCR, one entry per CDR3 protein. Of some 70,000 distinct CDR3 sequences in the sample, 15% to 20% are singletons; the top ten hold about 1.5%. The sample was naive CD8+ T cells from blood, with Jurkat cell RNA spiked in. Subset in this sample: FACS-sorted CD8+CD4-CCR7+CD45RA+ naive T cells. The origin of the receptors is a human donor in good health. Some libraries in this study had Jurkat cell RNA spiked in.

Notes on this clonotype: A much more abundant neighbour one base away suggests this may be a read error. The CDR3 carries no conserved terminal phenylalanine or tryptophan, so it likely arises from a read error. The J gene is TRBJ1-1, the V gene TRBV7-9; 7 bases align to TRBD1. CDR3 length: 14 residues. Germline-derived CDR1 and CDR2 are SEHNR and FQNEAQ (reference sequence). V dropped 6 bases and J dropped 3; count of bases not matched to a gene: 7. This CDR3 is CASRRQTGDTEAFS. The DNA of the CDR3 is TGTGCCAGCAGAAGACAAACAGGGGACACTGAAGCTTTCTCT.

This clonotype appeared many times. The gene calls are TRBV7-9 and TRBJ1-1; 7 nucleotides line up with TRBD1. Per the germline V gene, CDR1 is SEHNR and CDR2 is FQNEAQ (reference sequence). This CDR3 has 14 residues. After removal of 5 bases from V and 5 bases from J, the junction contained 8 bases not matched to a gene. The CDR3 here is CASSKGTVRTEAFF. The CDR3 nucleotides read TGTGCCAGCAGCAAAGGGACAGTTCGGACTGAAGCTTTCTTT.

This clonotype appeared many times. This chain uses TRBV6-4 with TRBJ1-2; D is perhaps TRBD1 (6 bases). V shed 3 bases and J shed 6 bases, with 17 bases lying between them. Germline CDR1 and CDR2: MRHNA and SNTAGT. The CDR3 sequence is 15 residues long. Here the CDR3 reads CASSEYQDSRNGYTF. CDR3 nucleotide sequence: TGTGCCAGCAGTGAATATCAGGACAGTAGAAATGGCTACACCTTC.

This clonotype has ten or more counts. The chain employs TRBV7-9 and TRBJ2-2; TRBD1 matches at 8 bases. Germline lookup yields CDR1 SEHNR and CDR2 FQNEAQ (reference sequence). The trim removed 5 bases at V and 0 bases at J, leaving 5 bases unmatched. The CDR3 length is 16 residues. This CDR3 is CASSRTGSANTGELFF. The CDR3 coding sequence is TGTGCCAGCAGCCGGACAGGGTCAGCGAACACCGGGGAGCTGTTTTTT.

This clonotype has at least ten counts. The chain recombines TRBV6-2 or TRBV6-3 with TRBJ2-3; D not resolved. CDR3 length equals 15 residues. Between the trimmed V and J ends, which lost 3 bases and 0 bases, there was a span of 10 bases. From germline, CDR1 is MNHEY and CDR2 SVGEGT. In DNA, the CDR3 is TGTGCCAGCAGTTATGGTCAGATCAGCACAGATACGCAGTATTTT. Translation: CASSYGQISTDTQYF.

At least ten counts were recorded for this clonotype. The V and J genes are TRBV13 and TRBJ1-1; D unclear. The CDR3 is made up of 12 amino acids. The germline V gene has CDR1 PRHDT and CDR2 FYEKMQ (reference sequence). The ends were cut back, 8 bases at V and 2 bases at J, with 9 bases in the middle. DNA for the CDR3: TGTGCCAGCTCCGGGGAAAACACTGAAGCTTTCTTT. It translates to CASSGENTEAFF.

Notes on this clonotype: It may be a read error: a sequence one base away is much more abundant. The chain couples TRBV20-1 to TRBJ2-6, with D possibly TRBD1 on 6 matching bases. This CDR3 is built from 16 residues. V dropped 0 bases and J dropped 4 bases, with 13 bases sitting between them. Germline loops: CDR1 DFQATT, CDR2 SNEGSKA (reference sequence). CDR3 DNA sequence: TGCAGTGCTAGAGATAGAACAGGGCCCGGGGCCAACGTCCTGACTTTC. Its translation: CSARDRTGPGANVLTF.

Many counts were recorded for this clonotype. The genes are TRBV7-9 and TRBJ2-3; tentative D call: TRBD1 (6 bases). Germline V gives CDR1 SEHNR, CDR2 FQNEAQ (reference sequence). This CDR3 is 14 amino acids long. V shed 3 bases and J shed 6 bases, with 13 bases lying between them. The CDR3: CASSFGRGMDTQYF. The DNA of the CDR3 is TGTGCCAGCAGCTTTGGCAGGGGAATGGATACGCAGTATTTT.

This clonotype was observed at least ten times. The chain joins TRBV3-1 to TRBJ2-2; D is unresolved. Trimming took off 0 bases at V and 1 base at J, with 12 bases between the two ends. Germline V gene sequence: CDR1 LGHDT, CDR2 YNNKEL (reference sequence). This CDR3 comprises 17 residues. The chain's CDR3 is CASSQDPQTENTGELFF. DNA of the CDR3: TGTGCCAGCAGCCAAGACCCCCAAACAGAGAACACCGGGGAGCTGTTTTTT.

This clonotype was observed at least ten times. This chain links TRBV7-9 with TRBJ2-1; TRBD1 agrees at 7 bases. CDR1 and CDR2 from the germline V gene are SEHNR and FQNEAQ (reference sequence). The CDR3 extends over 14 amino acids. V was clipped by 1 base and J by 4 bases; unmatched bases: 1. The CDR3 nucleotides read TGTGCCAGCAGCTTAGAACAGGGGTACAATGAGCAGTTCTTC. As protein: CASSLEQGYNEQFF.

This clonotype was seen a handful of times. The chain employs TRBV7-9 and TRBJ2-1, with D uncertain. Germline CDR1 is SEHNR and CDR2 is FQNEAQ (reference sequence). This CDR3 is built from 11 residues. The ends were cut back, 10 bases at V and 4 bases at J, with 8 bases in the middle. As DNA, the CDR3 is TGTGCCATCTCTAAATACAATGAGCAGTTCTTC. This sequence encodes CAISKYNEQFF. Full variable domain (outside the CDR3, taken from reference TRBV7-9 and TRBJ2-1): DTGVSQNPRHKITKRGQNVTFRCDPISEHNRLYWYRQTLGQGPEFLTYFQNEAQLEKSRLLSDRFSAERPKGSFSTLEIQRTEQGDSAMYLCAISKYNEQFFGPGTRLTVL.

Regarding this clonotype: The junction departs from the called germline gene at one end, perhaps through a read error. The V gene is TRBV7-9, the J gene TRBJ2-7; 7 nucleotides match TRBD1. The CDR3 contains 18 residues. CDR1 and CDR2 from the germline V gene are SEHNR and FQNEAQ (reference sequence). The CDR3: CASSPWTGGFSPGYGQYF. DNA of the CDR3: TGTGCCAGCAGCCCGTGGACAGGAGGATTCTCTCCTGGGTACGGGCAGTACTTC. Combining the CDR3 with reference TRBV7-9 and TRBJ2-7 gives the whole variable domain DTGVSQNPRHKITKRGQNVTFRCDPISEHNRLYWYRQTLGQGPEFLTYFQNEAQLEKSRLLSDRFSAERPKGSFSTLEIQRTEQGDSAMYLCASSPWTGGFSPGYGQYFGPGTRLTVT.

The table lists this clonotype with many counts. The V and J genes are TRBV20-1 and TRBJ2-3; a weak D match, TRBD1 (6 bases). Germline assignment: CDR1 DFQATT and CDR2 SNEGSKA (reference sequence). Trimming took 7 bases from V and 0 from J, leaving 23 bases between them. The CDR3 covers 17 residues. The CDR3 nucleotides read TGCAGTGTTTACGCCATCGACAGGACGTCTAGCACAGATACGCAGTATTTT. Its protein is CSVYAIDRTSSTDTQYF.

This clonotype was detected many times. The chain couples TRBV7-8 to TRBJ2-1, with D unclear. V gave up 5 bases and J gave up 2 bases, with 13 bases separating them. The germline V gene encodes CDR1 SGHVS and CDR2 FQNEAQ. This CDR3 is 15 amino acids long. CDR3 protein: CASSPDPVAYNEQFF. CDR3 in DNA: TGTGCCAGCAGCCCCGATCCCGTGGCCTACAATGAGCAGTTCTTC.

This clonotype was counted a few times. The chain is built from TRBV7-9 and TRBJ2-7; TRBD2 aligns across 13 bases. Trimming removed 3 bases from V and 0 bases from J; junction bases left unmatched: 8. This CDR3 is 18 amino acids long. Germline V gene data show CDR1 as SEHNR and CDR2 as FQNEAQ (reference sequence). For the CDR3, the DNA is TGTGCCAGCAGCTTCTCCCCGGGACTAGCGGGGCCCTCCTACGAGCAGTACTTC. Translated, it gives CASSFSPGLAGPSYEQYF.

In this sample, this clonotype turned up many times. This chain connects TRBV4-1 to TRBJ2-1; D gene unclear. Trimming cost V 0 bases and J 9 bases, with 6 bases left between them. The CDR3 runs to 12 residues. CDR1 is MGHRA and CDR2 is YSYEKL in the germline V gene. Here the CDR3 reads CASSQDEAEQFF. The DNA of the CDR3 is TGCGCCAGCAGCCAAGATGAGGCTGAGCAGTTCTTC.

This clonotype was observed at least ten times. The V gene is TRBV27, the J gene TRBJ2-7, with D perhaps TRBD1 (6 bases). The V and J ends lost 7 bases and 3 bases respectively, with 19 bases between them. This CDR3 is 15 amino acids long. Germline CDR1 MNHEY, CDR2 SMNVEV (reference sequence). CDR3 region: CASTLTGTDVYEQYF. For the CDR3, the DNA is TGTGCCAGCACCTTAACAGGGACCGACGTCTACGAGCAGTACTTC.

With regard to this clonotype: Given a much more abundant clone one base away, this may be a read error. The chain carries TRBV20-1 and TRBJ2-7; 11 positions agree with TRBD2. Germline CDR1 is DFQATT and CDR2 is SNEGSKA (reference sequence). This CDR3 is 15 amino acids long. With V trimmed by 5 bases and J by 5 bases, 11 bases remained unmatched. The CDR3 reads CSAGLVAGGIHEQYF. CDR3 nucleotides: TGCAGTGCTGGTTTAGTAGCGGGAGGGATCCACGAGCAGTACTTC.

This chain connects TRBV7-8 to TRBJ1-5; perhaps TRBD1 as D (5 bases). The CDR3 is 16 amino acids. CDR1 is SGHVS and CDR2 is FQNEAQ in the germline V gene. Trimming cost V 7 bases and J 0 bases, with 16 bases left between them. CDR3 sequence (DNA): TGTGCCAGCATCTACCGGCGGGGGGTTAGCAATCAGCCCCAGCATTTT. It is translated as CASIYRRGVSNQPQHF.

This sequence joins TRBV10-2 and TRBJ2-1; the match to TRBD1 covers 9 bases. CDR1 is WSHSY and CDR2 is SAAADI in the germline V gene. This CDR3 is built from 12 residues. J gave up 5 bases and V 9 bases, and 2 bases lay outside the gene matches. CDR3 in amino acids: CASGTGHNEQFF. CDR3 DNA sequence: TGCGCCAGTGGGACAGGGCACAATGAGCAGTTCTTC.

This clonotype was picked up many times. V is TRBV24-1 and J is TRBJ2-3, with D hard to call. The CDR3 extends over 12 amino acids. V was pared by 1 base and J by 7 bases, with 5 bases between. Germline CDR1 is KGHDR and CDR2 is SFDVKD. The chain's CDR3 is CATSDFDNTQYF. The CDR3 nucleotides are TGTGCCACCAGTGATTTCGACAATACGCAGTATTTT.

This clonotype was recorded many times. The chain uses TRBV18 and TRBJ1-1; TRBD1 agrees at 8 bases. The CDR3 has 15 residues. The germline V gene has CDR1 KGHSH and CDR2 LQKENI. Germline trimming cut 3 bases from V and 3 bases from J; bases unmatched to any gene: 6. The DNA for the CDR3 is TGTGCCAGCTCACCCAGGGGGCCGGTAGACACTGAAGCTTTCTTT. This encodes CASSPRGPVDTEAFF.

About this clonotype itself: Just one base apart from a much larger clone, this may be a read error. V usage is TRBV9 and J usage is TRBJ1-2; D possibly corresponds to TRBD1 (5 bases). The CDR3 runs to 13 residues. Germline CDR1 reads SGDLS; CDR2 reads YYNGEE. Here the CDR3 DNA reads TGTGCCAGCAGTTTAGGGACTCCCTATGGCTACGCCTTC. This gives the protein CASSLGTPYGYAF.

This clonotype was observed at least ten times. The rearrangement joins TRBV28 to TRBJ2-2, with TRBD2 identical over 10 bases. The length of the CDR3 is 16 residues. V lost 5 bases and J lost 1; bases outside the gene matches: 4. Per the germline V gene, CDR1 is MDHEN and CDR2 is SYDVKM. The CDR3 region is CASSPRTSGNTGELFF. DNA of the CDR3: TGTGCCAGCAGTCCGCGGACTAGCGGGAACACCGGGGAGCTGTTTTTT. The full variable domain, its missing parts supplied by reference TRBV28 and TRBJ2-2, is DVKVTQSSRYLVKRTGEKVFLECVQDMDHENMFWYRQDPGLGLRLIYFSYDVKMKEKGDIPEGYSVSREKKERFSLILESASTNQTSMYLCASSPRTSGNTGELFFGEGSRLTVL.